The clone carrying this T cell receptor beta chain came up a few times. Profiled with immunoSEQ multiplex PCR; TCRdb holds only in-frame clones, not every one. Of about 280,000 clones listed, around 89% are singletons. Those who participated ranged in age from 18 to 89 years and resided in about 24 US areas. This entry belongs to a study of blood T cell repertoires in COVID-19. As for the study in general: Cohort 3 recovery required two negative PCRs, clearance, or symptom resolution. Samples of COVID-19 (acute and convalescent) were obtained from the United States, Italy and Spain.

The CDR3 length is 16 residues. Germline values: CDR1 MDHEN, CDR2 SYDVKM. V trimming: 2 bases; J trimming: 4 bases; junction bases outside the gene matches: 8. V usage is TRBV28 and J usage is TRBJ1-5; 7 nucleotides agree with TRBD1. The sample taken for sequencing was PBMCs or T cells enriched from blood (not recorded which). The sequence was collected from a woman in her sixties or seventies in a cohort exposed to, infected with or recovered from COVID-19 (not recorded which). CDR3 region: CASSLPTGSGNQPQHF. CDR3 nucleotides: TGTGCCAGCAGTTTACCGACAGGGTCGGGGAATCAGCCCCAGCATTTT.